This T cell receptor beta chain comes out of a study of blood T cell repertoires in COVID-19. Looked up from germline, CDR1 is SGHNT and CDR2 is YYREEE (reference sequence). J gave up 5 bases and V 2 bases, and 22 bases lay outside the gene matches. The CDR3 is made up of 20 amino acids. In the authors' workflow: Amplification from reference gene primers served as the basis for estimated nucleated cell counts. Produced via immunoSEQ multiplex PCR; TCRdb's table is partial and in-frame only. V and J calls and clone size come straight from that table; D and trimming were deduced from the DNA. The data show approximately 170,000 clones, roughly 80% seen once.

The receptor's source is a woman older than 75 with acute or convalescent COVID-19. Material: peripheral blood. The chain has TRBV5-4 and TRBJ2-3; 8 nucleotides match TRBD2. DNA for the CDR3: TGTGCCAGCAGCTTAAAAACCCCTCGAAACCCCAGCGGGAGACTAGATACGCAGTATTTT. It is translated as CASSLKTPRNPSGRLDTQYF.